This record looks at one TCR beta chain sequence and its context. The antigen it binds to is not known. The input lacks base qualities; no much larger clone sits a single base away. This entry belongs to a study of cytomegalovirus exposure and HLA in healthy donors (dated by TCRdb to the late 2010s). Turning to the overall study: The 500 to 800 repertoires of the first cohort and the 120 validation repertoires were produced on the same platform, according to a later analysis. High-throughput TCR immunosequencing, statistical association of individual TCRs with disease status, and machine learning were combined to predict cytomegalovirus infection status. The study aimed to test whether cataloging public T cell receptors could reveal signatures of past pathogen exposure. A separate validation cohort of 100 to 150 different subjects was used in addition to the 666-subject first cohort. Points the paper makes about the study in general: In the study, 150 to 200 TCR beta chains were listed as associated with cytomegalovirus. In both the original and validation cohorts, the classifier was reported to diagnose cytomegalovirus status with high specificity and sensitivity. All 120 or so repertoires were used to score co-occurrence in the validation cohort in a later analysis, because that analysis had no HLA typing for the cohort. Across donors, most TCR sequences were observed very rarely, whereas some public TCRs were present in many individuals. In vitro tests confirmed that a few of the cytomegalovirus-associated TCR beta chains recognize cytomegalovirus antigens. According to the authors, the approach could potentially be generalized to other disease states and immunological phenotypes. In a later analysis, TCRs clustered in the first cohort were found to also tend to co-occur in the 120 or so validation repertoires, with over 90% of cluster scores above 0.

The donors were included in the validation cohort of approximately 130 subjects, a group kept apart from the roughly 670-subject first cohort. The germline V gene (reference sequence) specifies MNHNY as CDR1 and SVGAGI as CDR2. The germline ends are 20 bases apart after V is trimmed by 7 bases and J by 5 bases. The CDR3 has 15 amino acids, counting the end cysteine and phenylalanine. Left in the record is the CDR3 DNA by itself, 45 bases read in frame from the first base. Library creation used the immunoSEQ multiplex PCR assay. The original methods were these. A statistical classification framework was built for diagnosing cytomegalovirus status from the catalog of TCR beta chain sequences. In TCRdb, the immuneACCESS table is reduced to in-frame sequences with V and J assigned. These tables do not hold every clone; where another copy was compared, an unresolved V gene accounts for under half, and the others remain unexplained. Clone size and V and J calls were adopted from that table, with D and trimming inferred from the DNA. Within this sample are roughly 300,000 clones, with roughly 87% of them counted one time only. The ten largest account for about 1.2% of the sample.

The chain links TRBV6-6 with TRBJ1-2, with no confident D gene call. The sample comprised PBMCs. This receptor was taken from a woman in her twenties or thirties in good health and CMV-seropositive. The DNA sequence is TGTGCCAGCAATACCCTCCGGTCATCGGTGTATGGCTACACCTTC. Translated, it reads CASNTLRSSVYGYTF.